These 4 T cell receptor beta chains share one sample of origin, sequenced in a study of PD-1 blockade in classical Hodgkin lymphoma. Sequenced by immunoSEQ multiplex PCR; TCRdb stores in-frame clones only, minus some. The table lists about 40,000 clones, 60% to 85% of them singletons. Exposure to brentuximab vedotin varied, and each patient had relapsed following autologous stem cell transplantation. Source: peripheral blood mononuclear cells (PBMCs), taken at baseline. The receptor set was obtained from a human donor with classical Hodgkin lymphoma.

V gene TRBV13 combines with J gene TRBJ1-2; D not resolved. Germline values: CDR1 PRHDT, CDR2 FYEKMQ (reference sequence). Deletions cut 3 bases from V and 4 bases from J, with 6 bases between. The CDR3 sequence is 12 residues long. The CDR3 DNA reads TGTGCCAGCAGCTTTGCTACCTATGGCTACACCTTC. Translated, it gives CASSFATYGYTF. Full variable domain (rest looked up from reference TRBV13 and TRBJ1-2): AAGVIQSPRHLIKEKRETATLKCYPIPRHDTVYWYQQGPGQDPQFLISFYEKMQSDKGSIPDRFSAQQFSDYHSELNMSSLELGDSALYFCASSFATYGYTFGSGTRLTVV.

A single count supports this clone. This specimen includes other DNA sequences encoding the same CDR3. The chain links TRBV7-8 to TRBJ2-1; 12 bases map to TRBD2. Germline V gives CDR1 SGHVS, CDR2 FQNEAQ. The V gene end was trimmed by 5 bases and the J gene end by 6 bases; junction bases not matched to a gene: 8. This CDR3 has 16 residues. CDR3: CASSPPLAGGFNEQFF. CDR3 in DNA: TGTGCCAGCAGCCCGCCCCTAGCGGGAGGGTTCAATGAGCAGTTCTTC.

The chain carries TRBV7-8 and TRBJ2-6; TRBD1 agrees at 8 bases. CDR1 is SGHVS, CDR2 FQNEAQ, per germline. The junction had 8 bases not matched to a gene; V was cut back by 4 bases and J by 6 bases. This CDR3 region has 16 residues. The chain's CDR3 is CASSSTGASEANVLTF. CDR3 bases: TGTGCCAGCAGCTCGACAGGGGCGAGCGAGGCCAACGTCCTGACTTTC.

This chain links TRBV4-1 with TRBJ2-4; D may be TRBD1 (8 bases). Trimming took off 2 bases at V and 1 base at J, with 15 bases between the two ends. Per germline, CDR1 MGHRA and CDR2 YSYEKL. The CDR3 extends over 17 amino acids. The CDR3 spells CASSQPGQGGAKNIQYF. Written as DNA, the CDR3 is TGCGCCAGCAGCCAACCTGGACAGGGAGGGGCCAAAAACATTCAGTACTTC.